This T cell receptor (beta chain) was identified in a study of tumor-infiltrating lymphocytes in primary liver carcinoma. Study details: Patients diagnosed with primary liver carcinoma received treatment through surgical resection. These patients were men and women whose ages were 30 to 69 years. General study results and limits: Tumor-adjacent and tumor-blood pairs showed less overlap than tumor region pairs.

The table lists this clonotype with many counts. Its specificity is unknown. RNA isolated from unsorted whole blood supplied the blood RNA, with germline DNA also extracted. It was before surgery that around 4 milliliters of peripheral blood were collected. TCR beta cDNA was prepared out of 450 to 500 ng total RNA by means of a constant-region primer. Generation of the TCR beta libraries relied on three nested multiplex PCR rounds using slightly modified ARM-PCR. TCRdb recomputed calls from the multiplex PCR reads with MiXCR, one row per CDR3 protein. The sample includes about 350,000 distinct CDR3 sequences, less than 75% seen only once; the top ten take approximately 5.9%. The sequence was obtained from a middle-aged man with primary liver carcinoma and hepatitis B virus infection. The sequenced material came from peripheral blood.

The CDR3 coding sequence is TGTGCCAGCAGCCTGGACCCCCTCGGTGAGCAGTTCTTC. This encodes CASSLDPLGEQFF. The chain links TRBV6-6 to TRBJ2-1; no reliable D call. From germline, CDR1 is MNHNY and CDR2 SVGAGI (reference sequence). The CDR3 sequence is 13 residues long. V was trimmed by 6 bases and J by 9 bases, leaving 15 bases between them.